The rows below give T cell receptor beta chains drawn from one sample of a study of blood T cell repertoires in COVID-19. Sequencing was performed with immunoSEQ multiplex PCR; in TCRdb, only in-frame clones are kept and a portion is missing. This table holds 200,000 to 300,000 clones, approximately 88% found once. Sequenced material: PBMCs or T cells enriched from blood (not recorded which). The receptors shown here come from a middle-aged woman with acute COVID-19. Both conserved end residues are trimmed from each CDR3. Only part of the rows carry a size: once, few, many, or a class if the clone is expanded.

V,size,J,CDR3
TRBV3-1/TRBV3-2,.,TRBJ2-4,ASSQMGAKNIQY
TRBV3-1/TRBV3-2,once,TRBJ2-3,ASSQTRGTDTQY
TRBV30,.,TRBJ1-1,AWKRQGGTEAF
TRBV19,few,TRBJ2-1,ASSIVGGPGNEQF
TRBV4-1,.,TRBJ2-5,ASSHNRGQETQY
TRBV2,.,TRBJ1-2,ASTKDRDYGYT
TRBV7-2,.,TRBJ1-3,ASSTRSLLSSGNTIY
TRBV25-1,.,TRBJ2-3,ASSANRVMGTDTQY
TRBV5-6,.,TRBJ1-2,ASSSPLGQGATRGYT
TRBV6-5,.,TRBJ1-6,ASSYSRTGVSPLH
TRBV7-2,.,TRBJ1-5,ASSSGTGVLQYSNQPQH
TRBV27,.,TRBJ2-7,ASSTTGFFLPYEQY
TRBV5-1,.,TRBJ1-2,ASTLGGGSYGYT
TRBV7-9,.,TRBJ1-1,ASRREQGDATEAF
TRBV4-3,.,TRBJ2-2,ASSQDRGGANTGELF
TRBV2,.,TRBJ1-1,ASTGGEPLRAF
TRBV19,.,TRBJ1-2,ASSTGGSLDYGYT
TRBV18,few,TRBJ1-1,ASSHDSTEAF
TRBV25-1,.,TRBJ1-1,ASSRGGREAF
TRBV11-3,.,TRBJ2-5,ASSLDRGRARKETQY
TRBV2,.,TRBJ1-2,ASTGQGLSGYT
TRBV14,once,TRBJ2-7,ASSQGQGAYEQY
TRBV10-1,few,TRBJ2-2,ASSDYWNTGELF
TRBV4-2,once,TRBJ1-4,ASSQDPRGATNEKLF
TRBV7-9,.,TRBJ2-3,ASSKTRGLAGTDTQY
TRBV18,.,TRBJ1-5,ASSLGETGAGQPQH
TRBV5-6,.,TRBJ2-6,ASSFRTAGANVLT
TRBV5-1,.,TRBJ1-5,ASSLGGTASNQPQH
TRBV6-5,.,TRBJ1-6,ASSYLEFGSPLH
TRBV7-9,.,TRBJ2-2,ASSPDRVLGELF
TRBV7-2,.,TRBJ2-5,ASSLGPGQETQY
TRBV10-2,.,TRBJ2-1,ASSDDGTVYNEQF
TRBV29-1,.,TRBJ2-3,SETTGTDTQY